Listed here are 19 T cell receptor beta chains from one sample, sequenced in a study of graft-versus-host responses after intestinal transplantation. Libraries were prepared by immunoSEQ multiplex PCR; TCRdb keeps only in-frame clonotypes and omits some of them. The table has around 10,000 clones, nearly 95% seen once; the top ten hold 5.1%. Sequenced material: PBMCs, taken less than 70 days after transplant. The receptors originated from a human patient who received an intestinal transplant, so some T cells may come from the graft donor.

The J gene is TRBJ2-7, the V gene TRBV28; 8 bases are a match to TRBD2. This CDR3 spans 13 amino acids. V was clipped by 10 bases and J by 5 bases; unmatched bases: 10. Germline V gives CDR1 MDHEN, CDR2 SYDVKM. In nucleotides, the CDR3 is TGTGCCACAAAGCGGGAGTTGGGGGACGAGCAGTACTTC. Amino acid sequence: CATKRELGDEQYF.

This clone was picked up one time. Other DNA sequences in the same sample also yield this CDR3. CDR3 nucleotide sequence: TGTGCCAGCAGCTTGGCGGATCTCGGCGAGCAGTACTTC. This codes for CASSLADLGEQYF. J is TRBJ2-7 and V is TRBV5-6; D remains ambiguous. The CDR3 extends over 13 amino acids. V was trimmed by 0 bases and J by 6 bases, leaving 10 bases between them. CDR1 and CDR2 (germline): SGHDT, YYEEEE.

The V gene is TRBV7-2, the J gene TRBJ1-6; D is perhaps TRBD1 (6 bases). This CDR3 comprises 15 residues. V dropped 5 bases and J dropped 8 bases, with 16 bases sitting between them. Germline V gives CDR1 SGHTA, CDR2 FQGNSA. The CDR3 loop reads CASSPPQGSDSPLHF. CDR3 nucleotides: TGTGCCAGCAGCCCCCCACAGGGATCGGATTCACCCCTCCACTTT.

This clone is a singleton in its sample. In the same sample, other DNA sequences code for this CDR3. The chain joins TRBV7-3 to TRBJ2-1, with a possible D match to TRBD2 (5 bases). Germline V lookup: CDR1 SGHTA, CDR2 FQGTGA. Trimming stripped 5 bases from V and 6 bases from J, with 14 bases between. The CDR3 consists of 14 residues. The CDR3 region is CASSLSGSFNEQFF. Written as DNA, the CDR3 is TGTGCCAGCAGCCTAAGTGGGAGTTTCAATGAGCAGTTCTTC.

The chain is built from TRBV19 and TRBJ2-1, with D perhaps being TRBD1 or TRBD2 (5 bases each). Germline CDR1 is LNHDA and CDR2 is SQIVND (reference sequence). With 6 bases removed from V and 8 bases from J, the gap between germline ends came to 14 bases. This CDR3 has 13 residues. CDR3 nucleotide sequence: TGTGCCAGTAGCGTCCTTGGGGGAGATGAGCAGTTCTTC. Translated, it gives CASSVLGGDEQFF. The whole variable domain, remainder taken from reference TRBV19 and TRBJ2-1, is DGGITQSPKYLFRKEGQNVTLSCEQNLNHDAMYWYRQDPGQGLRLIYYSQIVNDFQKGDIAEGYSVSREKKESFPLTVTSAQKNPTAFYLCASSVLGGDEQFFGPGTRLTVL.

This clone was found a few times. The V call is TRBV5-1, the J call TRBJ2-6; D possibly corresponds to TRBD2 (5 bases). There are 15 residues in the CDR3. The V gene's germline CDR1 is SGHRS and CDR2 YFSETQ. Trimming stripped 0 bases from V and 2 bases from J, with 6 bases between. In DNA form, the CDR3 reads TGCGCCAGCAGCTTGGGAGGGACTGGGGCCAACGTCCTGACTTTC. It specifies CASSLGGTGANVLTF.

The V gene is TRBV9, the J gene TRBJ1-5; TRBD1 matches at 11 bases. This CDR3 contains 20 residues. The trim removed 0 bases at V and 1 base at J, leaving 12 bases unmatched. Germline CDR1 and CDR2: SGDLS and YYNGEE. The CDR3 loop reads CASSVEERTGGEWSNQPQHF. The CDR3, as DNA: TGTGCCAGCAGCGTAGAGGAGAGGACAGGGGGCGAATGGAGCAATCAGCCCCAGCATTTT.

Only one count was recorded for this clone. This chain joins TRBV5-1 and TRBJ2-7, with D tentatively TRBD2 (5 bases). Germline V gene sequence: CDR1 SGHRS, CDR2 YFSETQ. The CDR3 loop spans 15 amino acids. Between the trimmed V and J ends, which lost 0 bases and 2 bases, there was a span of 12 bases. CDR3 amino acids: CASSLVRTPTYEQYF. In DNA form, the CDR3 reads TGCGCCAGCAGCTTGGTGCGGACTCCCACCTACGAGCAGTACTTC.

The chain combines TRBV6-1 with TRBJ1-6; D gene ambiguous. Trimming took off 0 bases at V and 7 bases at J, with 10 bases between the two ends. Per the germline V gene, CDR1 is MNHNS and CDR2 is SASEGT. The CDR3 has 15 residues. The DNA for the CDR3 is TGTGCCAGCAGTGAAGCGGGGTCGGTGAATTCACCCCTCCACTTT. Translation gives CASSEAGSVNSPLHF.

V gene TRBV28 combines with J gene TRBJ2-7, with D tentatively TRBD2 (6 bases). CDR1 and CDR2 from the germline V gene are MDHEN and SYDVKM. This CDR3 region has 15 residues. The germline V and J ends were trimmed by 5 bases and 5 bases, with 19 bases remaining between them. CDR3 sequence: CASSALEGSGDEQYF. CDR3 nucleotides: TGTGCCAGCAGTGCGCTGGAGGGCAGTGGGGACGAGCAGTACTTC.

The CDR3 reads CASCTGGRQETQYF. Written as DNA, the CDR3 is TGCGCCAGCTGTACAGGGGGCCGGCAAGAGACCCAGTACTTC. V and J are TRBV5-1 and TRBJ2-5; 9 nucleotides agree with TRBD1. Germline V lookup: CDR1 SGHRS, CDR2 YFSETQ. This CDR3 contains 14 residues. V lost 7 bases and J lost 2; bases outside the gene matches: 6.

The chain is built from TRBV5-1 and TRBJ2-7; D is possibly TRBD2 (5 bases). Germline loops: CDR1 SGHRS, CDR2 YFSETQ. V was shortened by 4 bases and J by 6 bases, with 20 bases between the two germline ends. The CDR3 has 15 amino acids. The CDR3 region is CASSPLGRTHLEQYF. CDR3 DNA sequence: TGCGCCAGCAGCCCCTTGGGCCGGACTCACCTCGAGCAGTACTTC.

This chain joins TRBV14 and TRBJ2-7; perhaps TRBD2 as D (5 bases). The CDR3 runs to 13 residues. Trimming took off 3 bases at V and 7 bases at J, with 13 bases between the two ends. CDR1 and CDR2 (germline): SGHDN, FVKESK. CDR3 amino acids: CASSHDPGVEQYF. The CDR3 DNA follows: TGTGCCAGCAGCCATGACCCCGGGGTTGAGCAGTACTTC.

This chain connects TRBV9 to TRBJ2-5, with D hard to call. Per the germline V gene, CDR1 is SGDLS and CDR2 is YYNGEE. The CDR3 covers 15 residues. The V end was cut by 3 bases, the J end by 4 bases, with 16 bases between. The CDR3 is CASSGKMGPRETQYF. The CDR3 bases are TGTGCCAGCAGCGGGAAAATGGGCCCCAGAGAGACCCAGTACTTC.

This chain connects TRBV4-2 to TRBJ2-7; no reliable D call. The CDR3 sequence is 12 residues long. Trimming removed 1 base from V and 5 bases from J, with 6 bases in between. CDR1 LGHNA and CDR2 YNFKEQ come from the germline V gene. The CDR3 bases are TGTGCCAGCAGCCAAGGGCAAGACGAGCAGTACTTC. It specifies CASSQGQDEQYF.

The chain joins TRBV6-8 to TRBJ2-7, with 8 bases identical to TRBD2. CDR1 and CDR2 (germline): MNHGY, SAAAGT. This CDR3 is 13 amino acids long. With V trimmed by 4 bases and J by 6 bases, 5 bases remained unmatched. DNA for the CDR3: TGTGCCAGCAGTTTTAGCGGGATGAGCGAGCAGTACTTC. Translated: CASSFSGMSEQYF.

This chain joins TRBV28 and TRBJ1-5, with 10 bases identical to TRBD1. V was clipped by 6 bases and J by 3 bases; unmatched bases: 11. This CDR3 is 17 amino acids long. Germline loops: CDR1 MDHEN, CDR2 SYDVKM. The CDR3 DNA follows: TGTGCCAGCAGAGATAACCCGGGACAGGGGACCAATCAGCCCCAGCATTTT. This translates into CASRDNPGQGTNQPQHF.

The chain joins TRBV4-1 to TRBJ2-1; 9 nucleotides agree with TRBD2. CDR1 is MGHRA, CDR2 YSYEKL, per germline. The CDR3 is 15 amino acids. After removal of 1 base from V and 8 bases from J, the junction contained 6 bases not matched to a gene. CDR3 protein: CASSQVSSGNHEQFF. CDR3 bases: TGCGCCAGCAGCCAAGTATCTAGCGGGAACCATGAGCAGTTCTTC.

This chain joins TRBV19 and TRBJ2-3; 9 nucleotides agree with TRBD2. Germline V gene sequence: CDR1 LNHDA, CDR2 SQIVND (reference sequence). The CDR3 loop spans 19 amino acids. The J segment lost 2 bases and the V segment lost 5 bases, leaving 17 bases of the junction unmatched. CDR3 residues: CASSAKRSGSRRNTDTQYF. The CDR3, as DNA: TGTGCCAGTAGTGCCAAACGTAGCGGGAGTAGGAGGAACACAGATACGCAGTATTTT.